A single sample is the source of the 8 T cell receptor beta chains below, sequenced in a study of T cell changes during pregnancy in multiple sclerosis. TCRdb keeps only in-frame clones here, not all; method: immunoSEQ multiplex PCR. The profile covers roughly 84,000 clones, with 85% to 95% appearing a single time and 1.3% to 1.5% taken by the ten largest. Sequencing was performed on peripheral blood, taken in the third trimester of pregnancy. The receptors come from a female donor in good health, enrolled as a control in a pregnancy study.

J is TRBJ2-6 and V is TRBV6-4; 8 bases agree with TRBD1. Germline V gene data show CDR1 as MRHNA and CDR2 as SNTAGT. V was clipped by 0 bases and J by 4 bases; unmatched bases: 8. The CDR3 has 18 amino acids. The CDR3 sequence is CASSDSPGGATGANVLTF. The CDR3 nucleotides read TGTGCCAGCAGTGACTCGCCAGGGGGCGCAACAGGGGCCAACGTCCTGACTTTC.

The chain couples TRBV6-5 to TRBJ2-7, with TRBD2 matching 8 bases. V lost 8 bases and J lost 0; bases outside the gene matches: 6. CDR1 and CDR2 from the germline V gene are MNHEY and SVGAGI. The CDR3 covers 14 residues. The CDR3 nucleotides are TGTGCCAGCGGTAGCGGGATTAGCTCCTACGAGCAGTACTTC. Protein: CASGSGISSYEQYF.

The chain recombines TRBV7-9 with TRBJ2-7, with D perhaps TRBD2 (5 bases). Germline V CDR1 and CDR2: SEHNR, FQNEAQ (reference sequence). The CDR3 contains 14 residues. With 4 bases removed from V and 1 base from J, the gap between germline ends came to 11 bases. The CDR3 DNA reads TGTGCCAGCAGCTCGCCGGAGCGGTCCTACGAGCAGTACTTC. Translated: CASSSPERSYEQYF.

The chain links TRBV5-5 to TRBJ1-1; no clear D. Germline V lookup: CDR1 SGHKS, CDR2 YYEKEE (reference sequence). CDR3 length equals 13 residues. V lost 4 bases to trimming and J lost 4 bases, with 11 bases between them. Written as DNA, the CDR3 is TGTGCCAGCAGCCTAGCCTCCCGCACTGAAGCTTTCTTT. Translating it yields CASSLASRTEAFF.

The genes are TRBV28 and TRBJ2-3, with no clear D. Trimming shortened V by 5 bases and J by 1 base, and 13 bases separated the two germline ends. Germline loops: CDR1 MDHEN, CDR2 SYDVKM. The CDR3 is made up of 15 amino acids. The CDR3 protein is CASSGQALGTDTQYF. The DNA for the CDR3 is TGTGCCAGCAGTGGGCAGGCACTTGGCACAGATACGCAGTATTTT.

The J gene is TRBJ2-1, the V gene TRBV4-1; possible D gene TRBD2, 5 bases. With 3 bases removed from V and 5 bases from J, the gap between germline ends came to 8 bases. The CDR3 is 13 amino acids. In germline, CDR1 is MGHRA, CDR2 YSYEKL. CDR3 DNA: TGCGCCAGCAGCCATGCAGCGGACAATGAGCAGTTCTTC. This sequence encodes CASSHAADNEQFF.

The CDR3 sequence is CASSQAGAGEEKLFF. For the CDR3, the DNA is TGTGCCAGCAGCCAAGCCGGGGCAGGGGAGGAAAAACTGTTTTTT. The chain links TRBV4-2 to TRBJ1-4; possibly TRBD1 for D (6 bases). The CDR3 loop spans 15 amino acids. From germline, CDR1 is LGHNA and CDR2 YNFKEQ. Deletions cut 1 base from V and 8 bases from J, with 14 bases between.

The rearrangement joins TRBV7-6 to TRBJ1-5, with D hard to call. Between the trimmed V and J ends, which lost 1 base and 7 bases, there was a span of 8 bases. From germline, CDR1 is SGHVS and CDR2 FNYEAQ. The CDR3 consists of 13 residues. CDR3 bases: TGTGCCAGCAGCTTAGACAGTGACCAGCCCCAGCATTTT. Its protein is CASSLDSDQPQHF.